This entry features one TCR beta chain sequence. The data stem from a study of PD-L1 blockade in urothelial cancer. With V trimmed by 5 bases and J by 5 bases, 7 bases remained unmatched. CDR1 and CDR2 from the germline V gene are MGHRA and YSYEKL. This CDR3 spans 15 amino acids. Libraries were prepared by immunoSEQ multiplex PCR; TCRdb keeps only in-frame clonotypes and omits some of them. The data hold about 88,000 clones, with 90% observed a single time. This chain links TRBV4-1 with TRBJ2-2, with 8 bases identical to TRBD2. This sample comprised PBMCs, obtained around atezolizumab (anti-PD-L1) treatment. The TCR sequence derives from a man aged 55 to 70 with urothelial cancer. CDR3 sequence (DNA): TGCGCCAGCAGCTCAGAGCGGGGGAGGACCGGGGAGCTGTTTTTT. Translation: CASSSERGRTGELFF.